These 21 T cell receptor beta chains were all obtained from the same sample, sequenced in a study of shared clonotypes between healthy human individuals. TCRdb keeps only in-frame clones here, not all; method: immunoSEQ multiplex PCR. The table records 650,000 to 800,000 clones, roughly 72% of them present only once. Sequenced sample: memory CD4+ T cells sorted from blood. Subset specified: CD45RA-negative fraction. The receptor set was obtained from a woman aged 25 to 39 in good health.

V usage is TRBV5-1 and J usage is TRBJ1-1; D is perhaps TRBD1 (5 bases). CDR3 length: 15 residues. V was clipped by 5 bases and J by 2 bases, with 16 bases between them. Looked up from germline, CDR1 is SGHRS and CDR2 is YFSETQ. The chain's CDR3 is CASRGTAGGNTEAFF. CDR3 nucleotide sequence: TGCGCCAGCAGGGGTACGGCGGGGGGAAACACTGAAGCTTTCTTT.

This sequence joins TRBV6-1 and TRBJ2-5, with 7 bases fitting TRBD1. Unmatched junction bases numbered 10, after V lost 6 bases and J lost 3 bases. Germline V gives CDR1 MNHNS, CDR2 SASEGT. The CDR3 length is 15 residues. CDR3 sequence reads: CASSPLGQGEETQYF. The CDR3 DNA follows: TGTGCCAGCAGCCCCTTAGGGCAGGGGGAAGAGACCCAGTACTTC.

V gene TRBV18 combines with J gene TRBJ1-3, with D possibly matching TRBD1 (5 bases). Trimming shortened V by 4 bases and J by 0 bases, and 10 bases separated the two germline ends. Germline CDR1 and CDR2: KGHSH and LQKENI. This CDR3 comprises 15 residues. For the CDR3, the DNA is TGTGCCAGCTCACATGACAGACTCTCTGGAAACACCATATATTTT. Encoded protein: CASSHDRLSGNTIYF.

The CDR3 DNA is TGTGCCAGCAGCTTAGGCCCTAGCAGCACAGATACGCAGTATTTT. This translates into CASSLGPSSTDTQYF. This chain uses TRBV7-2 with TRBJ2-3; D might be TRBD2 (5 bases). The V and J ends lost 1 base and 0 bases respectively, with 8 bases between them. This CDR3 region has 15 residues. Germline V gene data show CDR1 as SGHTA and CDR2 as FQGNSA.

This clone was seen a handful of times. CDR3 nucleotides: TGCGCCAGCAGCTCGGGACAGTCCTCGGAGTATTTT. Translating gives CASSSGQSSEYF. The chain joins TRBV5-1 to TRBJ2-3; 7 bases fit TRBD1. The V and J ends lost 3 bases and 13 bases, in that order; junction bases with no gene match: 8. The CDR3 runs 12 residues. Germline assignment: CDR1 SGHRS and CDR2 YFSETQ. The variable domain in full, with the rest retrieved from reference TRBV5-1 and TRBJ2-3, is KAGVTQTPRYLIKTRGQQVTLSCSPISGHRSVSWYQQTPGQGLQFLFEYFSETQRNKGNFPGRFSGRQFSNSRSEMNVSTLELGDSALYLCASSSGQSSEYFGPGTRLTVL.

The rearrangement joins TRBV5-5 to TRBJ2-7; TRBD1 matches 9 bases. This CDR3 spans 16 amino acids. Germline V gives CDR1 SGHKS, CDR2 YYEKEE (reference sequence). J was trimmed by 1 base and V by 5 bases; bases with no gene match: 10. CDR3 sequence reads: CASRSVEGQGSYEQYF. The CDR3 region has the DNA TGTGCCAGCAGAAGTGTTGAGGGACAGGGATCCTACGAGCAGTACTTC.

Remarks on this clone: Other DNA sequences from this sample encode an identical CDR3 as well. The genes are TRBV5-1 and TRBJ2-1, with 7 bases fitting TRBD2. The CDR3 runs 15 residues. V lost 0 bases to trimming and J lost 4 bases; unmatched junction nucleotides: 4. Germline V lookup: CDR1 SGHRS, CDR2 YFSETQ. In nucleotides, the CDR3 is TGCGCCAGCAGCTTGGAGGCTAGCGGTTACAATGAGCAGTTCTTC. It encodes CASSLEASGYNEQFF. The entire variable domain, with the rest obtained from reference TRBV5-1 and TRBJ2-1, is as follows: KAGVTQTPRYLIKTRGQQVTLSCSPISGHRSVSWYQQTPGQGLQFLFEYFSETQRNKGNFPGRFSGRQFSNSRSEMNVSTLELGDSALYLCASSLEASGYNEQFFGPGTRLTVL.

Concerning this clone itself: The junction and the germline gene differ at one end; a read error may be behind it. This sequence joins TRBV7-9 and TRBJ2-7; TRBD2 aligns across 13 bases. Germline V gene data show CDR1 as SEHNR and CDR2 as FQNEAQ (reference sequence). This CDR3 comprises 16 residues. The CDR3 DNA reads TGTGCCAGCAGCTCAGGGACTAGCGGGAACTCCGACGAGCAGTACTTC. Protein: CASSSGTSGNSDEQYF.

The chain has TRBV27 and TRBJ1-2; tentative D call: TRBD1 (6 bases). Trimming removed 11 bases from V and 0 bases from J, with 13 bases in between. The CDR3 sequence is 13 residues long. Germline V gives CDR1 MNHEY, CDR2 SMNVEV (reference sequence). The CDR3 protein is CAAHREPNYGYTF. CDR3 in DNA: TGTGCCGCCCACAGGGAGCCTAACTATGGCTACACCTTC.

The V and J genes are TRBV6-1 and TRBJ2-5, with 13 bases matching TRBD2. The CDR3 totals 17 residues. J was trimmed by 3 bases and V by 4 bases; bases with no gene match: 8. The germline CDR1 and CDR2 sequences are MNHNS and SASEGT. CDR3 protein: CASSGTVLAGGEETQYF. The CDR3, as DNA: TGTGCCAGCAGTGGAACCGTACTAGCGGGAGGGGAAGAGACCCAGTACTTC.

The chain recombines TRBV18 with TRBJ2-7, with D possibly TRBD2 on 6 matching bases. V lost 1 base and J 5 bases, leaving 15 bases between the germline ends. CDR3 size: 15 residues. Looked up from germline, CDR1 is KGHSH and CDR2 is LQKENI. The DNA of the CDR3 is TGTGCCAGCTCACCACTCCCCCGGGGGTCCGACGAGCAGTACTTC. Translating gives CASSPLPRGSDEQYF.

CDR3 nucleotides: TGTGCCAGCAGGACTTTAGGACAGGGGGCGGCTTACTATGGCTACACCTTC. It yields the protein CASRTLGQGAAYYGYTF. The chain recombines TRBV27 with TRBJ1-2, with 11 bases identical to TRBD1. Germline-derived CDR1 and CDR2 are MNHEY and SMNVEV (reference sequence). The CDR3 has 17 amino acids. V was clipped by 6 bases and J by 3 bases; unmatched bases: 12.

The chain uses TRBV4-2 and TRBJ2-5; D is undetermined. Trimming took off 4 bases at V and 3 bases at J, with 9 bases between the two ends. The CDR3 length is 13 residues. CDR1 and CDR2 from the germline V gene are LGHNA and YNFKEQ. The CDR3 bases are TGTGCCAGCAGCCCCCACCCCAAAGAGACCCAGTACTTC. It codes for CASSPHPKETQYF.

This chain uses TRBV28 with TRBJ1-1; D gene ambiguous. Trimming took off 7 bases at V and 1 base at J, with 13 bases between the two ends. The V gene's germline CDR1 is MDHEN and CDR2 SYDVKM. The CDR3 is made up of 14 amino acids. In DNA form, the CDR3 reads TGTGCCAGCAATGAGGGAATTCGGAACACTGAAGCTTTCTTT. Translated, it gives CASNEGIRNTEAFF.

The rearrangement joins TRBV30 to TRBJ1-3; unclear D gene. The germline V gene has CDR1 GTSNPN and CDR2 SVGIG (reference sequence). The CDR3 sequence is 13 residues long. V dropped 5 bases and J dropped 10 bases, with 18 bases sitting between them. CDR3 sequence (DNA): TGTGCCTGGTGTCCTCCCGAACAGAAAACCATATATTTT. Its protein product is CAWCPPEQKTIYF.

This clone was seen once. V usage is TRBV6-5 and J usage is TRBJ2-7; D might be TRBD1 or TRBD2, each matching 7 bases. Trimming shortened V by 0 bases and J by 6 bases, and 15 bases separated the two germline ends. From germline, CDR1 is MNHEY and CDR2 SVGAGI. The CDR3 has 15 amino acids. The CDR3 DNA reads TGTGCCAGCAGTTACTCGTTTCAGGGGGGGTTCGAGCAGTACTTC. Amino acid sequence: CASSYSFQGGFEQYF.

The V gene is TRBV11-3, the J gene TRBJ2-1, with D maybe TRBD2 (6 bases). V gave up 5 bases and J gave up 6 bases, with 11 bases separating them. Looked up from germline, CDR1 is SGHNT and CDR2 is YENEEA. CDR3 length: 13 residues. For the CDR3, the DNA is TGTGCCAGCAGCAAGAGGACTACCAATGAGCAGTTCTTC. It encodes CASSKRTTNEQFF.

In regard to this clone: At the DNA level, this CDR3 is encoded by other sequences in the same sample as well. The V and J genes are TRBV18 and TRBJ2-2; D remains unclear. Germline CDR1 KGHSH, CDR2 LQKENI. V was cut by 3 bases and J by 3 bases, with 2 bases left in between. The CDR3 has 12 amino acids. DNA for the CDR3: TGTGCCAGCTCACCCTACACCGGGGAGCTGTTTTTT. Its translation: CASSPYTGELFF.

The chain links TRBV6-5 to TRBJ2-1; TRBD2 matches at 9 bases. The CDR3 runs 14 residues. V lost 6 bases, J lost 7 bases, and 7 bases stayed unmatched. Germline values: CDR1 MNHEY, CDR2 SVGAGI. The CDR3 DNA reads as TGTGCCAGCAGCGCCGGGACTAGCCGAAATGAGCAGTTCTTC. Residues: CASSAGTSRNEQFF.

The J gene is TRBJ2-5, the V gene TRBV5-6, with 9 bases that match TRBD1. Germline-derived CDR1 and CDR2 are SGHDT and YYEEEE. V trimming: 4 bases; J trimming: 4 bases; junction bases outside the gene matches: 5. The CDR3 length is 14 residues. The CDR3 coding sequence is TGTGCCAGCAGCCAGACAGGGGGTGCAGAGACCCAGTACTTC. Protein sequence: CASSQTGGAETQYF.

CDR3 DNA: TGTGCCAGCAGTCCGGGGACAGGGGAAGGCAATCAGCCCCAGCATTTT. Amino acids: CASSPGTGEGNQPQHF. The V call is TRBV27, the J call TRBJ1-5; TRBD1 agrees at 10 bases. Germline assignment: CDR1 MNHEY and CDR2 SMNVEV (reference sequence). This CDR3 region has 16 residues. With V trimmed by 5 bases and J by 2 bases, 6 bases remained unmatched.